The 14 T cell receptor beta chains in this list originate from one sample, sequenced in a study of T cells in Graves' hyperthyroidism and ophthalmopathy. Authors of the study amplified TCR beta CDR3 regions from RNA transcripts. During a first-round RT-PCR of the TCR CDR3, the HTBI primer set was used. TCRdb processed the multiplex PCR reads anew with MiXCR; each CDR3 protein has one entry. This table has hundreds of thousands of distinct CDR3 sequences, approximately 44% appearing once. The specimen sequenced was peripheral blood or thyroid tissue (not recorded which). The receptors shown here come from a woman aged 18-29 years with Graves' hyperthyroidism.

The chain links TRBV7-3 to TRBJ2-7, with 8 bases fitting TRBD1. CDR3 length equals 14 residues. Germline loops: CDR1 SGHTA, CDR2 FQGTGA. V was clipped by 1 base and J by 3 bases; unmatched bases: 2. The CDR3 coding sequence is TGTGCCAGCAGCTTAAAACAGGGGGACTACGAGCAGTACTTC. This sequence encodes CASSLKQGDYEQYF. Filled out from reference TRBV7-3 and TRBJ2-7, the complete variable domain reads GAGVSQTPSNKVTEKGKYVELRCDPISGHTALYWYRQSLGQGPEFLIYFQGTGAADDSGLPNDRFFAVRPEGSVSTLKIQRTERGDSAVYLCASSLKQGDYEQYFGPGTRLTVT.

The chain couples TRBV9 to TRBJ1-6; possible D gene TRBD1, 6 bases. Germline CDR1 and CDR2: SGDLS and YYNGEE. This CDR3 has 16 residues. V lost 4 bases to trimming and J lost 2 bases, with 13 bases between them. The CDR3 DNA is TGTGCCAGCAGCCCAACCGACAGGCCCTATAATTCACCCCTCCACTTT. It is translated as CASSPTDRPYNSPLHF.

The chain has TRBV7-9 and TRBJ2-5; 8 bases fit TRBD1. The CDR3 sequence is 15 residues long. J gave up 4 bases and V 5 bases, and 9 bases lay outside the gene matches. CDR1 and CDR2 from the germline V gene are SEHNR and FQNEAQ (reference sequence). CDR3 DNA: TGTGCCAGCAGCCCCACTGGACAGGGCACAGAGACCCAGTACTTC. Translation: CASSPTGQGTETQYF.

The J gene is TRBJ2-7, the V gene TRBV5-1; 13 bases align to TRBD2. This CDR3 comprises 14 residues. Germline V gene sequence: CDR1 SGHRS, CDR2 YFSETQ. Trimming cost V 4 bases and J 6 bases; bases outside gene matches: 4. CDR3 nucleotide sequence: TGCGCCAGCAGCACCGGACTAGCGGGAGCCGAGCAGTACTTC. It codes for CASSTGLAGAEQYF.

This sequence joins TRBV7-3 and TRBJ2-7; D unclear. The CDR3 has 13 amino acids. The germline V gene encodes CDR1 SGHTA and CDR2 FQGTGA. V gave up 2 bases and J gave up 3 bases, with 8 bases separating them. CDR3 DNA: TGTGCCAGCAGCTTACGACATTACTACGAGCAGTACTTC. Its translation is CASSLRHYYEQYF.

V usage is TRBV24-1 and J usage is TRBJ2-7; 7 bases align to TRBD2. This CDR3 region has 15 residues. V trimming: 5 bases; J trimming: 4 bases; junction bases outside the gene matches: 10. CDR1 is KGHDR and CDR2 is SFDVKD in the germline V gene. This CDR3 reads CATSVGYGGSYEQYF. The DNA for the CDR3 is TGTGCCACCAGTGTCGGGTACGGGGGGAGTTACGAGCAGTACTTC.

In its sample, this clonotype was seen a few times. A read error may explain this, as a much larger clone is one base away. The rearrangement joins TRBV10-3 to TRBJ1-1; no definite D call. CDR3 size: 12 residues. With 2 bases removed from V and 4 bases from J, the gap between germline ends came to 5 bases. Germline V CDR1 and CDR2: ENHRY, SYGVKD. The CDR3 is CAISEGFTEAFF. CDR3 bases: TGTGCCATCAGTGAGGGTTTCACTGAAGCTTTCTTT.

This clonotype was recorded many times. V usage is TRBV29-1 and J usage is TRBJ2-2; D may be TRBD1 (6 bases). The CDR3 extends over 12 amino acids. Germline CDR1 is SQVTM and CDR2 is ANQGSEA. Trimming took 7 bases from V and 5 from J, leaving 11 bases between them. For the CDR3, the DNA is TGCAGCGCTCTGAGGGGGACCGGGGAGCTGTTTTTT. Its translation is CSALRGTGELFF.

The CDR3, as DNA: TGTGCCAGCAGCCTCTATTTATATGAGGGGTTCCACGAGCAGTACTTC. Its translation: CASSLYLYEGFHEQYF. V and J are TRBV2 and TRBJ2-7; TRBD1 or TRBD2 may be the D gene (5 bases each). Trimming cost V 6 bases and J 5 bases, with 23 bases left between them. Germline-derived CDR1 and CDR2 are SNHLY and FYNNEI. The CDR3 is made up of 16 amino acids.

This clonotype was seen at least ten times. This chain links TRBV2 with TRBJ1-2; D unclear. CDR1 is SNHLY and CDR2 is FYNNEI in the germline V gene. V was cut by 3 bases and J by 8 bases, with 10 bases left in between. CDR3 length: 12 amino acids. CDR3 in amino acids: CASSDGQAGYTF. CDR3 coding DNA: TGTGCCAGCAGTGACGGGCAGGCCGGCTACACCTTC.

Ten or more counts support this clonotype. V is TRBV9 and J is TRBJ1-6; D unclear. The CDR3 has 15 amino acids. Germline CDR1 is SGDLS and CDR2 is YYNGEE. With 2 bases removed from V and 9 bases from J, the gap between germline ends came to 15 bases. CDR3 residues: CASSVQGGHGSPLHF. The DNA for the CDR3 is TGTGCCAGCAGCGTCCAAGGCGGCCACGGTTCACCCCTCCACTTT.

The V and J genes are TRBV7-9 and TRBJ2-7; D not certain. This CDR3 has 13 amino acids. The ends were cut back, 3 bases at V and 6 bases at J, with 12 bases in the middle. Per the germline V gene, CDR1 is SEHNR and CDR2 is FQNEAQ (reference sequence). The CDR3, as DNA: TGTGCCAGCAGCTTGGTAGGGATCGGCGAGCAGTACTTC. Protein: CASSLVGIGEQYF.

This clonotype was seen more than once but under ten times. The chain carries TRBV7-3 and TRBJ2-2; 7 bases match TRBD2. The CDR3 contains 15 residues. Trimming cost V 5 bases and J 6 bases; bases outside gene matches: 9. Germline CDR1 is SGHTA and CDR2 is FQGTGA. The DNA of the CDR3 is TGTGCCAGCAGCCCTCTTGCGGGAGTGGCCGGGGAGCTGTTTTTT. This codes for CASSPLAGVAGELFF. Supplemented by reference TRBV7-3 and TRBJ2-2, the full variable domain reads GAGVSQTPSNKVTEKGKYVELRCDPISGHTALYWYRQSLGQGPEFLIYFQGTGAADDSGLPNDRFFAVRPEGSVSTLKIQRTERGDSAVYLCASSPLAGVAGELFFGEGSRLTVL.

V usage is TRBV15 and J usage is TRBJ2-5; tentatively, D is TRBD2 (6 bases). Germline-derived CDR1 and CDR2 are LNHNV and YYDKDF (reference sequence). Trimming cost V 5 bases and J 5 bases, with 15 bases left between them. The CDR3 length is 14 residues. The CDR3: CATSRAGRWETQYF. The CDR3 coding sequence is TGTGCCACCAGCCGCGCCGGGAGATGGGAGACCCAGTACTTC.